Detailed here is one T cell receptor (beta chain). As yet, its antigen is unknown. Germline CDR1 is MNHEY and CDR2 is SMNVEV (reference sequence). V trimming: 5 bases; J trimming: 1 base; junction bases outside the gene matches: 8. The CDR3 extends over 16 amino acids. Here immunoSEQ multiplex PCR was the method, and the copy in TCRdb shows in-frame clones only, minus some. The repertoire has approximately 100,000 clones, more than 70% of them found once; the top ten carry 1.4%. The sample is drawn from a study of graft-versus-host responses after intestinal transplantation. Study in general: Multivisceral, liver-intestinal, or isolated intestinal transplants were received by the recipients. The recipients all started with anti-thymocyte globulin induction and then took tacrolimus and steroids for roughly 3 years. The study's findings and limits: The highest levels of circulating GvH clones went along with early declines in HvG clones after transplant. Marrow from the recipient contained GvH clones, some of which had appeared first in ileum or blood.

The sequence came from a human patient who received an intestinal transplant, so some T cells may come from the graft donor. The chain uses TRBV27 and TRBJ1-1; TRBD1 matches at 9 bases. Sequencing was performed on PBMCs, taken 255 days after intestinal transplant. The CDR3 loop is CASSETGTGPNTEAFF. CDR3 coding DNA: TGTGCCAGCAGTGAAACCGGGACAGGGCCGAACACTGAAGCTTTCTTT.